These 8 T cell receptor beta chains came from one sample sequenced in a study of T cells in localized non-small cell lung cancer. Assay: immunoSEQ multiplex PCR; the TCRdb copy retains only in-frame clones and omits some. The profile covers some 16,000 clones, with about 89% appearing a single time and over 25% taken by the ten largest. Here the sequenced sample was peripheral blood, taken before any cancer treatment. The receptors shown here come from a female donor of 60 years or more with stage III squamous cell lung carcinoma.

The genes are TRBV19 and TRBJ2-1, with 16 bases matching TRBD2. The CDR3 is made up of 18 amino acids. The germline V gene has CDR1 LNHDA and CDR2 SQIVND (reference sequence). The V gene end was trimmed by 5 bases and the J gene end by 5 bases; junction bases not matched to a gene: 9. CDR3 sequence reads: CASSLGTSGRAFNNEQFF. CDR3 coding DNA: TGTGCCAGTAGTCTCGGGACTAGCGGGAGGGCCTTCAACAATGAGCAGTTCTTC.

This clone was found once. Here the CDR3 DNA reads TGTGCCAGCTCACTGCGCCAGGGGAATGAAGCTTTCTTT. Amino acid sequence: CASSLRQGNEAFF. The chain combines TRBV18 with TRBJ1-1, with D possibly being TRBD1 (6 bases). The V end lost 4 bases, the J end lost 7 bases, and 13 bases lay between the germline ends. This CDR3 region has 13 residues. CDR1 is KGHSH and CDR2 is LQKENI in the germline V gene.

This chain's CDR3 is CAISGQGQGEAFF. CDR3 nucleotides: TGTGCCATCAGTGGACAGGGGCAGGGTGAAGCTTTCTTT. The rearrangement joins TRBV10-3 to TRBJ1-1; 8 nucleotides align to TRBD1. In germline, CDR1 is ENHRY, CDR2 SYGVKD. Trimming removed 4 bases from V and 7 bases from J; junction bases left unmatched: 5. This CDR3 is 13 amino acids long.

The chain couples TRBV30 to TRBJ2-5, with a weak D call TRBD2 (7 bases). CDR1 is GTSNPN, CDR2 SVGIG, per germline (reference sequence). V dropped 0 bases and J dropped 4 bases, with 9 bases sitting between them. This CDR3 contains 13 residues. CDR3 in DNA: TGTGCCTGGAGTGTGAGGGGGGGAGAGACCCAGTACTTC. Encoded protein: CAWSVRGGETQYF.

The rearrangement uses TRBV5-1 and TRBJ2-5; 7 bases are shared with TRBD2. Germline V gene lookup returns CDR1 SGHRS and CDR2 YFSETQ. The CDR3 consists of 14 residues. J was trimmed by 2 bases and V by 6 bases; bases with no gene match: 7. CDR3 protein: CASTPLLAQETQYF. CDR3 sequence (DNA): TGCGCCAGCACCCCCCTACTAGCGCAAGAGACCCAGTACTTC.

This clone has just a few counts. V usage is TRBV4-2 and J usage is TRBJ2-2; 13 bases fit TRBD2. Losses at the gene ends were 3 bases for V and 7 bases for J; bases not matched to a gene: 8. The germline V gene encodes CDR1 LGHNA and CDR2 YNFKEQ. The length of the CDR3 is 17 residues. CDR3 nucleotide sequence: TGTGCCAGCAGCCATGCGACTAGCGGGAGGTATGGCGGGGAGCTGTTTTTT. Its protein product is CASSHATSGRYGGELFF.

The chain is built from TRBV5-1 and TRBJ1-1; a possible D gene is TRBD1 (5 bases). This CDR3 comprises 15 residues. Germline CDR1 and CDR2: SGHRS and YFSETQ. Trimming removed 0 bases at V and 1 base at J, with 10 bases between. This CDR3 reads CASSLVGTSNTEAFF. The CDR3 DNA is TGCGCCAGCAGCTTGGTTGGGACCTCGAACACTGAAGCTTTCTTT.

This CDR3 reads CASSPRGWARADEQYF. The CDR3 bases are TGTGCCAGCAGCCCCCGGGGATGGGCCCGGGCTGACGAGCAGTACTTC. The chain links TRBV11-2 to TRBJ2-7; a possible D gene is TRBD2 (5 bases). CDR1 SGHAT and CDR2 FQNNGV come from the germline V gene. Deletions cut 5 bases from V and 5 bases from J, with 22 bases between. The CDR3 is 16 amino acids.